Sequencing of this TCR beta chain was carried out in a study of OX40 agonist ivuxolimab in advanced cancers. Study results and caveats: Among expanded peripheral T cells, antigen specificity went undetermined. At 0.1 to 3.0 mg/kg and by week 6, CD4+ and CD8+ T cells in the blood had expanded clonally.

This CDR3 contains 16 residues. V dropped 0 bases and J dropped 3; count of bases not matched to a gene: 4. Germline values: CDR1 LGHNA, CDR2 YSLEER. This clone was detected only once. Its antigen is still unknown. The protocol was immunoSEQ multiplex PCR, while the TCRdb copy is restricted to in-frame clones and leaves out a portion. In the table there are fewer than 85,000 clones, about 86% of which are singletons. With baseline, cycle 4 day 1, and cycle 7 day 1 as timepoints, blood was sampled. The TCR comes from an adult with an advanced solid tumor such as melanoma, head and neck, liver or kidney cancer. This chain connects TRBV4-3 to TRBJ1-4; 7 bases align to TRBD1. Sequenced material: CD4+ or CD8+ T cells sorted from blood, taken in a trial of the OX40 agonist ivuxolimab. The CDR3 loop reads CASSQDVGTANEKLFF. In nucleotides, the CDR3 is TGCGCCAGCAGCCAAGACGTCGGGACAGCTAATGAAAAACTGTTTTTT.